The rows below give T cell receptor beta chains drawn from one sample of a study of OX40 agonist ivuxolimab in advanced cancers. The data were produced by immunoSEQ multiplex PCR, yet TCRdb's version contains in-frame clones alone and is incomplete. This table has around 66,000 clones, about 80% appearing once. Material: CD4+ or CD8+ T cells sorted from blood, obtained in a trial of the OX40 agonist ivuxolimab. Receptor source: an adult with an advanced solid tumor such as melanoma, head and neck, liver or kidney cancer. Each CDR3 is given with its conserved first and last residue. D genes are given only for firm matches. Rows may omit the clone size; those that give it use once, few, many or a size class.

NA,TRBD1,TRBV5-1,TRBJ1-2,CASSLGDSNYGYTF,TGCGCCAGCAGCTTGGGGGACAGCAACTATGGCTACACCTTC
NA,NA,TRBV4-3,TRBJ1-6,CASSQDAGSSYNSPLHF,TGCGCCAGCAGCCAAGATGCGGGGAGCTCCTATAATTCACCCCTCCACTTT
NA,NA,TRBV5-1,TRBJ1-2,CASSSEAGSYGYTF,TGCGCCAGCAGCTCGGAGGCCGGTTCCTATGGCTACACCTTC
NA,TRBD2,TRBV11-2,TRBJ2-3,CASSFLAGGRGTQYF,TGTGCCAGCAGCTTTTTAGCGGGGGGGAGGGGTACGCAGTATTTT
NA,TRBD1,TRBV6-6,TRBJ1-2,CASSRDSRGYTF,TGTGCCAGCAGTAGGGACAGCCGCGGCTACACCTTC
NA,NA,TRBV18,TRBJ2-3,CASSETLTDTQYF,TGTGCCAGCTCGGAGACCCTCACAGATACGCAGTATTTT
NA,NA,TRBV27,TRBJ1-4,CASSFTGEKLFF,TGTGCCAGCAGTTTTACAGGAGAAAAACTGTTTTTT
NA,TRBD1,TRBV7-9,TRBJ1-6,CASSFQDLQGVSSPLHF,TGTGCCAGCAGCTTCCAGGACCTACAGGGGGTATCTTCACCCCTCCACTTT
NA,NA,TRBV7-2,TRBJ2-2,CASSLDLGELFF,TGTGCCAGCAGTCTAGACCTCGGGGAGCTGTTTTTT
NA,NA,TRBV6-5,TRBJ2-7,CASTRNYEQYF,TGTGCCAGCACCCGGAACTACGAGCAGTACTTC
NA,NA,TRBV7-9,TRBJ2-2,CASSLRKSPEELFF,TGTGCCAGCAGCTTAAGAAAATCGCCCGAGGAGCTGTTTTTT
NA,NA,TRBV29-1,TRBJ1-2,CSVARVNYGYTF,TGCAGCGTTGCTAGGGTTAACTATGGCTACACCTTC
NA,NA,TRBV19,TRBJ1-2,CASSIAGLYGYTF,TGTGCCAGTAGTATAGCGGGCCTCTATGGCTACACCTTC
NA,NA,TRBV6-4,TRBJ2-1,CASSTSLGDREQFF,TGTGCCAGCAGTACCTCACTTGGGGACCGGGAGCAGTTCTTC
once,NA,TRBV6-5,TRBJ2-3,CASSYSRTGSDTQYF,TGTGCCAGCAGTTACTCTCGGACCGGGTCAGATACGCAGTATTTT
NA,NA,TRBV29-1,TRBJ1-1,CSVVEGMNTEAFF,TGCAGCGTTGTTGAGGGGATGAACACTGAAGCTTTCTTT
NA,NA,TRBV5-6,TRBJ2-5,CASSLAGEGRETQYF,TGTGCCAGCAGCTTAGCCGGAGAAGGGAGGGAGACCCAGTACTTC
NA,NA,TRBV19,TRBJ2-4,CASTPIPGVDKNIQYF,TGTGCCAGTACCCCAATCCCAGGGGTCGACAAAAACATTCAGTACTTC
NA,TRBD1,TRBV7-8,TRBJ2-7,CASSSGTGDRQYF,TGTGCCAGCAGCAGCGGGACAGGGGATAGGCAGTACTTC
NA,NA,TRBV5-1,TRBJ2-1,CASSLDSIIHNNEQFF,TGCGCCAGCAGTCTGGACAGTATAATACATAACAATGAGCAGTTCTTC
NA,NA,TRBV10-2,TRBJ1-1,CASSELTGRITEAFF,TGCGCCAGCAGTGAGTTGACGGGCAGAATCACTGAAGCTTTCTTT
few,TRBD1,TRBV2,TRBJ2-7,CASSRTGVGEQYF,TGTGCCAGCAGCAGGACAGGGGTGGGGGAGCAGTACTTC
NA,NA,TRBV29-1,TRBJ2-3,CSVDRGTDTQYF,TGCAGCGTTGATCGGGGCACAGATACGCAGTATTTT
NA,NA,TRBV6-1,TRBJ2-4,CASSDRAKNIQYF,TGTGCCAGCAGCGACAGGGCCAAAAACATTCAGTACTTC
NA,NA,TRBV9,TRBJ1-4,CASSVDPGEKLFF,TGTGCCAGCAGCGTCGACCCGGGGGAAAAACTGTTTTTT
NA,TRBD1,TRBV28,TRBJ1-2,CASSSPQGVYGYTF,TGTGCCAGCAGTTCTCCCCAGGGGGTTTATGGCTACACCTTC
NA,TRBD1,TRBV4-3,TRBJ2-6,CASSQTGASGANVLTF,TGCGCCAGCAGCCAGACAGGGGCCTCTGGGGCCAACGTCCTGACTTTC
NA,NA,TRBV11-2,TRBJ2-5,CASSQPGKGRETQYF,TGTGCCAGCAGCCAACCAGGGAAGGGTCGGGAGACCCAGTACTTC
NA,TRBD1,TRBV5-4,TRBJ2-1,CASSGRDRLVDEQFF,TGTGCCAGCAGCGGCCGGGACAGGTTAGTAGATGAGCAGTTCTTC
few,NA,TRBV5-1,TRBJ1-3,CASSLEVASSGNTIYF,TGCGCCAGCAGCTTGGAGGTGGCAAGCTCTGGAAACACCATATATTTT
NA,TRBD1,TRBV6-5,TRBJ1-4,CASSSGQGGDEKLFF,TGTGCCAGCAGTTCTGGACAGGGCGGCGATGAAAAACTGTTTTTT
NA,NA,TRBV7-9,TRBJ2-1,CASSPGRQTYNEQFF,TGTGCCAGCAGCCCGGGGCGACAGACATACAATGAGCAGTTCTTC
NA,NA,TRBV29-1,TRBJ2-5,CSVEGETQYF,TGCAGCGTTGAGGGCGAGACCCAGTACTTC
NA,TRBD2,TRBV18,TRBJ2-1,CASSLAGASYNEQFF,TGTGCCAGCTCGTTAGCGGGGGCTAGCTACAATGAGCAGTTCTTC
NA,TRBD1,TRBV6-5,TRBJ1-1,CASILDRGAEAFF,TGTGCCAGCATCCTAGACAGGGGCGCTGAAGCTTTCTTT
NA,TRBD2,TRBV5-5,TRBJ2-1,CASSLAGNSYNEQFF,TGTGCCAGCAGCCTAGCGGGGAACTCCTACAATGAGCAGTTCTTC
NA,TRBD2,TRBV9,TRBJ2-1,CASSARGDSYNEQFF,TGTGCCAGCAGCGCCCGGGGGGATTCCTACAATGAGCAGTTCTTC
NA,NA,TRBV5-1,TRBJ2-2,CASSLERGRGAHTGELFF,TGCGCCAGCAGCTTGGAACGGGGCCGTGGAGCTCACACCGGGGAGCTGTTTTTT
NA,TRBD1,TRBV7-9,TRBJ1-2,CASSQDRVVYGYTF,TGTGCCAGCAGCCAGGACAGGGTAGTATATGGCTACACCTTC
NA,NA,TRBV9,TRBJ1-3,CASSPRGLSGNTIYF,TGTGCCAGCAGCCCCCGGGGCCTCTCTGGAAACACCATATATTTT
NA,TRBD1,TRBV25-1,TRBJ1-1,CASTSGGRNTEAFF,TGTGCCAGCACCTCAGGGGGAAGGAACACTGAAGCTTTCTTT